This paragraph reports one T cell receptor beta chain. The antigen is unknown. The source of the sample is a study of PD-1 blockade in classical Hodgkin lymphoma. Germline V gene data show CDR1 as DFQATT and CDR2 as SNEGSKA (reference sequence). The CDR3 spans 11 residues. Trimming shortened V by 1 base and J by 11 bases, and 11 bases separated the two germline ends. Time point given: cycle 4 day 1 (C4D1), after 6 weeks of nivolumab. Following autologous stem cell transplantation, relapse occurred in every patient, and exposure to brentuximab vedotin varied. Best response was recorded as complete response, partial response or progressive disease. Repertoires were generated with immunoSEQ multiplex PCR, while TCRdb's copy carries only in-frame clones and drops some. The profile covers over 75,000 clones, with 90% appearing a single time and around 3% taken by the ten largest. The study's findings and limits: Similar baseline diversity was found in complete responders and newly diagnosed patients. In CD4+ cells, TCR diversity went up significantly by C4D1, but in CD8+ cells it did not. Patients starting nivolumab less than 1 year after ASCT had lower diversity and were excluded from later analyses.

The sample here was peripheral blood mononuclear cells (PBMCs), taken before the fourth cycle of nivolumab. This sequence originates from a human donor with classical Hodgkin lymphoma. V is TRBV20-1 and J is TRBJ1-1; D remains ambiguous. The CDR3 DNA is TGCAGTGCTAGAGTGAGGGATACGGCTTTCTTT. It specifies CSARVRDTAFF.